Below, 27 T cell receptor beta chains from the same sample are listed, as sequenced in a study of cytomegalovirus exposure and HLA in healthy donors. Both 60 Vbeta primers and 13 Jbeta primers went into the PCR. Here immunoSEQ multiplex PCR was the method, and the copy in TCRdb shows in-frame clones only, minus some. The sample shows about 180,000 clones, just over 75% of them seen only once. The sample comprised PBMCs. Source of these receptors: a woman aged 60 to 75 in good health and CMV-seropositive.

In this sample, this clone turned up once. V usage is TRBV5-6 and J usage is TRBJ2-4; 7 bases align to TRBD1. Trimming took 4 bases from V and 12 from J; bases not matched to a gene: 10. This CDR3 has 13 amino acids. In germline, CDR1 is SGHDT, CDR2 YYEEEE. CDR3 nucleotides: TGTGCCAGCAGCGTGGTACCGAGGGACAGTCAGTACTTC. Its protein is CASSVVPRDSQYF.

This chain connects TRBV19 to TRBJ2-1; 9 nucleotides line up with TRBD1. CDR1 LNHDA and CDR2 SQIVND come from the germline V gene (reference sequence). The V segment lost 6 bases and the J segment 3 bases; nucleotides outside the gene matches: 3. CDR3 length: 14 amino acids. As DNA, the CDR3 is TGTGCCAGTAGACCGACAGGGGGCTACAATGAGCAGTTCTTC. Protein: CASRPTGGYNEQFF.

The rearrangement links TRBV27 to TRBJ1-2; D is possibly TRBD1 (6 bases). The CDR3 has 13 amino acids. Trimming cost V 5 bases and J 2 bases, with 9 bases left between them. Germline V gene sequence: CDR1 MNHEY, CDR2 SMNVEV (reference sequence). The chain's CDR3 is CASSRTANYGYTF. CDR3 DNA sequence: TGTGCCAGCAGTCGGACAGCAAACTATGGCTACACCTTC.

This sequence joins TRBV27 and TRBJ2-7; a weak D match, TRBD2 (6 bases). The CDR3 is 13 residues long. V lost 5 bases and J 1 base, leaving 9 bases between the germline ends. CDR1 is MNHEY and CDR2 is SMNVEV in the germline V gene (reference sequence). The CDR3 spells CASSVGTSYEQYF. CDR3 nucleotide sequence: TGTGCCAGCAGTGTCGGGACTTCCTACGAGCAGTACTTC.

CDR3 coding DNA: TGTGCCAGCCGCCCTCCTCCCGGCTTCTCGAGGTACGAGCAGTACTTC. Protein sequence: CASRPPPGFSRYEQYF. The gene calls are TRBV6-9 and TRBJ2-7; D gene unclear. Trimming took 8 bases from V and 4 from J, leaving 24 bases between them. Germline values: CDR1 MNHGY, CDR2 SVAAGI. The CDR3 covers 16 residues.

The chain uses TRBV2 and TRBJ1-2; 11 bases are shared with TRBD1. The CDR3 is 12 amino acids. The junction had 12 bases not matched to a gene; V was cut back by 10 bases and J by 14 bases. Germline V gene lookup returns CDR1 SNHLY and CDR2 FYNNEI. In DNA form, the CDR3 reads TGTGCCAACCCGGGACAGGGGGGCCCACCGACCTTC. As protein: CANPGQGGPPTF. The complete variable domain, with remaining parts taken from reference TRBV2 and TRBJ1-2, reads EPEVTQTPSHQVTQMGQEVILRCVPISNHLYFYWYRQILGQKVEFLVSFYNNEISEKSEIFDDQFSVERPDGSNFTLKIRSTKLEDSAMYFCANPGQGGPPTFGSGTRLTVV.

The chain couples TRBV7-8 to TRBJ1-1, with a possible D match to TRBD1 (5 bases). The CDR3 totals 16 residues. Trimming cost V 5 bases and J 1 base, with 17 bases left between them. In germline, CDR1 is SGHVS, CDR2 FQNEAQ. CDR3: CASSPFPGGRNTEAFF. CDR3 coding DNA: TGTGCCAGCAGCCCCTTCCCTGGGGGGAGGAACACTGAAGCTTTCTTT.

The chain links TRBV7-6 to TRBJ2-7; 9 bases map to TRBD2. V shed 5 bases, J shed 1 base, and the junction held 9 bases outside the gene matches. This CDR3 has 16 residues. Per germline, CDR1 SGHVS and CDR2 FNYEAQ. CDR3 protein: CASSVSAGGLSYEQYF. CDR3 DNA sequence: TGTGCCAGCAGCGTGTCAGCGGGGGGCCTTTCCTACGAGCAGTACTTC. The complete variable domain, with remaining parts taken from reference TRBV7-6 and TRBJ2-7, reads GAGVSQSPRYKVTKRGQDVALRCDPISGHVSLYWYRQALGQGPEFLTYFNYEAQQDKSGLPNDRFSAERPEGSISTLTIQRTEQRDSAMYRCASSVSAGGLSYEQYFGPGTRLTVT.

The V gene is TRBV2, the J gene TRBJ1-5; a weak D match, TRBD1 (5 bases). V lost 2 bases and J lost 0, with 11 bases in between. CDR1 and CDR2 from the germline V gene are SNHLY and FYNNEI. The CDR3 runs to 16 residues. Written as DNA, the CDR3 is TGTGCCAGCAGTGAAACAGGCTCAGATAGCAATCAGCCCCAGCATTTT. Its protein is CASSETGSDSNQPQHF.

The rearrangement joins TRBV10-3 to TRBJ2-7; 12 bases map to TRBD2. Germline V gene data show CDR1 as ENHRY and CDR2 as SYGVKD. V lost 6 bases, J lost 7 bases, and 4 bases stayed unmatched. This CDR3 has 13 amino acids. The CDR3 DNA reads TGTGCCATCAGACTAGCGGGAGGACAGGAGCAGTACTTC. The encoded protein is CAIRLAGGQEQYF.

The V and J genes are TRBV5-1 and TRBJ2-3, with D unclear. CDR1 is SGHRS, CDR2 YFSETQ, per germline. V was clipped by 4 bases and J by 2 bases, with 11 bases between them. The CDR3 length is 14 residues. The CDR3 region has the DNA TGCGCCAGCAGCCAAAGTCCTAACACAGATACGCAGTATTTT. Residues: CASSQSPNTDTQYF.

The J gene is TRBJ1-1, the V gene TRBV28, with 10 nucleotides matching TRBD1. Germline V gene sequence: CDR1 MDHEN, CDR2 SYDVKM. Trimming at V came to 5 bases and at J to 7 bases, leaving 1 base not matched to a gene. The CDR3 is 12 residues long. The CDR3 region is CASSGQGDEAFF. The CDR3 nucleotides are TGTGCCAGCAGTGGACAGGGGGATGAAGCTTTCTTT.

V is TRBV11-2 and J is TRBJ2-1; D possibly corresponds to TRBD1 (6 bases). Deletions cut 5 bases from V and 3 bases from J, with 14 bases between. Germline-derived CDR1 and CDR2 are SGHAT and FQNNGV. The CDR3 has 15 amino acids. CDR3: CASSARTVNYNEQFF. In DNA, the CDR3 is TGTGCCAGCAGCGCCAGGACAGTCAACTACAATGAGCAGTTCTTC. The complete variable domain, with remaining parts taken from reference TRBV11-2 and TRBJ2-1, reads EAGVAQSPRYKIIEKRQSVAFWCNPISGHATLYWYQQILGQGPKLLIQFQNNGVVDDSQLPKDRFSAERLKGVDSTLKIQPAKLEDSAVYLCASSARTVNYNEQFFGPGTRLTVL.

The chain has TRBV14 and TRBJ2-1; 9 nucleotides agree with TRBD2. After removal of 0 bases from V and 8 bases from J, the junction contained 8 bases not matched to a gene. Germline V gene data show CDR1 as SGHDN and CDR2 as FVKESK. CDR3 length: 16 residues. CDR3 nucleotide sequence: TGTGCCAGCAGCCAAGATAGGCTAGCGGGGTGGGATGAGCAGTTCTTC. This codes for CASSQDRLAGWDEQFF.

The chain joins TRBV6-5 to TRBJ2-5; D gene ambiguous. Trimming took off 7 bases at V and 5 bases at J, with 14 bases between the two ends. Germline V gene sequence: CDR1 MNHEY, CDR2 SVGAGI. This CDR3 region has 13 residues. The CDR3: CASNEFARETQYF. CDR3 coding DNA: TGTGCCAGCAACGAATTTGCGCGGGAGACCCAGTACTTC.

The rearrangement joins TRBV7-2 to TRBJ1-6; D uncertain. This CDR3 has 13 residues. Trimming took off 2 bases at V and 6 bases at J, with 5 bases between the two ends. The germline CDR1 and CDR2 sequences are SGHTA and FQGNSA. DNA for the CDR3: TGTGCCAGCAGCTTATATCTTAATTCACCCCTCCACTTT. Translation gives CASSLYLNSPLHF.

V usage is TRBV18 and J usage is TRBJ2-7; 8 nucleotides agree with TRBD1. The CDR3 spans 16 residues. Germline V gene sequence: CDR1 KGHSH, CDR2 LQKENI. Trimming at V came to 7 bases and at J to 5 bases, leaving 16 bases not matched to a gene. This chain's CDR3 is CASYRGPGQVLDEQYF. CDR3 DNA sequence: TGTGCCAGCTACCGGGGGCCGGGACAGGTTTTAGACGAGCAGTACTTC.

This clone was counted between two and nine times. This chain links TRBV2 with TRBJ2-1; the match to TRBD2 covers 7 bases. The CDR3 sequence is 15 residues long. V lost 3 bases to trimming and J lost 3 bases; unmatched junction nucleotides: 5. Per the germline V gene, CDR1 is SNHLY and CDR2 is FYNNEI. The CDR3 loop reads CASSDSGGSYNEQFF. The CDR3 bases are TGTGCCAGCAGTGATAGTGGCGGGAGCTACAATGAGCAGTTCTTC.

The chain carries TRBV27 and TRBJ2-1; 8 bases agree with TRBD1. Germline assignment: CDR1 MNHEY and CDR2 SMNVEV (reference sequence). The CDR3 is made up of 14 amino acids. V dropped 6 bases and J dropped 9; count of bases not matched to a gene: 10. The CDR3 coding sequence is TGTGCCAGCAGCCATAAGGGGACAGGCACTGAGCAGTTCTTC. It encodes CASSHKGTGTEQFF.

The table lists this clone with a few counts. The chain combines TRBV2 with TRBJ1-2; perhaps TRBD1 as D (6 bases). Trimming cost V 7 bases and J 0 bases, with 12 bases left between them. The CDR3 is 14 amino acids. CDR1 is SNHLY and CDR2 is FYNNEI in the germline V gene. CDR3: CASTGDISNYGYTF. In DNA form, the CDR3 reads TGTGCCAGCACCGGGGACATATCTAACTATGGCTACACCTTC.

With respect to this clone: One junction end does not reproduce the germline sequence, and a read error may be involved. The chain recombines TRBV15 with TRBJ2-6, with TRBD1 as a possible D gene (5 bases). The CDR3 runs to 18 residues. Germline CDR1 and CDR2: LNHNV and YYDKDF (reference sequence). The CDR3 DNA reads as TGTGCCACCAGCAGAGATGGGGTATCCCTCTCTGGGGCCAACGGCCTGACTTTC. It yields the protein CATSRDGVSLSGANGLTF.

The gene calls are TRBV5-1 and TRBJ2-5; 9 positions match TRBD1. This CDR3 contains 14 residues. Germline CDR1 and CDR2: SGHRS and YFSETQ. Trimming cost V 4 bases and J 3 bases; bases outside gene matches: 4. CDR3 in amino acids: CASSPRTGEETQYF. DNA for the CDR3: TGCGCCAGCAGCCCAAGGACAGGGGAAGAGACCCAGTACTTC.

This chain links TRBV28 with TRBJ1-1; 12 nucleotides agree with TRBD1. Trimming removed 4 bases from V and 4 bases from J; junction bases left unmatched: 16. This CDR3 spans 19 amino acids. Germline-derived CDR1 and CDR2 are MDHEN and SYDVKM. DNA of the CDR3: TGTGCCAGCAGTTATACTATTATGGGACAGGGGGCGCCGGGCACTGAAGCTTTCTTT. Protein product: CASSYTIMGQGAPGTEAFF.

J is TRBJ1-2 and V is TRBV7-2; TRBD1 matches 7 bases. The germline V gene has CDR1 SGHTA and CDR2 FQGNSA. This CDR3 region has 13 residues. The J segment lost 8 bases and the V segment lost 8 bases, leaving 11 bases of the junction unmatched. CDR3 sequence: CASGISRGNGYTF. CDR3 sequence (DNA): TGTGCCAGCGGTATTAGCAGGGGGAACGGCTACACCTTC.

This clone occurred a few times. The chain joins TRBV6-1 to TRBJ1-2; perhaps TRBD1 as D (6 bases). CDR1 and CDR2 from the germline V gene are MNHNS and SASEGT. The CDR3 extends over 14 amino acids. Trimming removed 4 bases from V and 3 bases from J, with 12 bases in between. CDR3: CASSVRGGDYGYTF. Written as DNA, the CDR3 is TGTGCCAGCAGTGTGAGGGGGGGGGACTATGGCTACACCTTC.

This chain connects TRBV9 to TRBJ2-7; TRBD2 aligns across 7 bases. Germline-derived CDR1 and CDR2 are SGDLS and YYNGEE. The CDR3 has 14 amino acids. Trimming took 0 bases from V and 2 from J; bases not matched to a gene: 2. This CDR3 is CASSVGGGTYEQYF. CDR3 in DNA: TGTGCCAGCAGCGTAGGGGGGGGAACCTACGAGCAGTACTTC.

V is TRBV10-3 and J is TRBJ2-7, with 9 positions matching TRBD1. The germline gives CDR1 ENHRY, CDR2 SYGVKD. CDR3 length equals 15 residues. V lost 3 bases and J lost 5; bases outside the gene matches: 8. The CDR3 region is CAISDLDRGSDEQYF. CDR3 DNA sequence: TGTGCCATCAGTGACCTCGACAGGGGGTCGGACGAGCAGTACTTC.